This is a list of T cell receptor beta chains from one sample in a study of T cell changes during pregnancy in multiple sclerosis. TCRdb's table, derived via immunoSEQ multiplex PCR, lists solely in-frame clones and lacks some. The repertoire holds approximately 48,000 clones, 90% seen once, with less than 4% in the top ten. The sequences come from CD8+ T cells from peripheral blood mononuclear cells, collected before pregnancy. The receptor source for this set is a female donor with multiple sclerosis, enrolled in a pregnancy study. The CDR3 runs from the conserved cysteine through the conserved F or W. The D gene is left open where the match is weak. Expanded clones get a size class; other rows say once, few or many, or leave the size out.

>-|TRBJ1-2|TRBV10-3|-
TGTGCCAGCTCGTTCCAGATGATCAGGACACACTATGGCTACACCTTC
CASSFQMIRTHYGYTF
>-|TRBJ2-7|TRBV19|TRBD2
TGTGCCACTCGTGGGGGGGTCAACGAGCAGTACTTC
CATRGGVNEQYF
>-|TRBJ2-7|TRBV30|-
TGTGCCTGGAGTGTACTCGGACAGCCTTACTACGAGCAGTACTTC
CAWSVLGQPYYEQYF
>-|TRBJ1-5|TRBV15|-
TGTGCCACCAGCAGAGTACGGACAGCCTCCCTGAACAATCAGCCCCAGCATTTT
CATSRVRTASLNNQPQHF
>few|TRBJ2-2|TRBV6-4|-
TGTGCCAGCAGCACAGGTGGCCACACCGGGGAGCTGTTTTTT
CASSTGGHTGELFF
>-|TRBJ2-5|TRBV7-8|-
TGTGCCAGCAGCTTAGAGGACAGCATACAAGAGACCCAGTACTTC
CASSLEDSIQETQYF
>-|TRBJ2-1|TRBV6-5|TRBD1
TGTGCCAGCAGTTACTCGACTTCAGGGACAGGTGAGCAGTTCTTC
CASSYSTSGTGEQFF
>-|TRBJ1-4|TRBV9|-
TGTGCCAGCAGCGTATACGGGGGTCCAAATGAAAAACTGTTTTTT
CASSVYGGPNEKLFF
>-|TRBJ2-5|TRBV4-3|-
TGCGCCAGCAGCCAAGGGGGCTCGTCAGTCAAACAACAAGAGACCCAGTACTTC
CASSQGGSSVKQQETQYF
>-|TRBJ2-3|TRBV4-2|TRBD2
TGTGCCAGCAGCCAAGATCCGACTAGCGGGGGGCGGGATACGCAGTATTTT
CASSQDPTSGGRDTQYF
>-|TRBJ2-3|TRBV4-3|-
TGCGCCAGCAGCCCCTCCCCCGGGTTTGACGATACGCAGTATTTT
CASSPSPGFDDTQYF
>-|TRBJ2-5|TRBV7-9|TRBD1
TGTGCCAGCAGCTTATGGACAGGGGGCGGTGAAGAGACCCAGTACTTC
CASSLWTGGGEETQYF
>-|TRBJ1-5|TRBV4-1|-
TGCGCCAGCAGCCAGCTTGACAGCAGCAATCAGCCCCAGCATTTT
CASSQLDSSNQPQHF
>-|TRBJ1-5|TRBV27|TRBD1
TGTGCCAGCAGTTTAGGACAGGGGGTCGGGCCCCAGCATTTT
CASSLGQGVGPQHF
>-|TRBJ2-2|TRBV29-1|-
TGCAGCGTTGAAGATCTTACGGGTACCGGGGAGCTGTTTTTT
CSVEDLTGTGELFF
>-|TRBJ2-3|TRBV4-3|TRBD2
TGCGCCAGCAGGTCCGGGGGGGGAGACACAGATACGCAGTATTTT
CASRSGGGDTDTQYF
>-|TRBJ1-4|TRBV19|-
TGTGCCATTCCCCTAAGGGAGACAACTAATGAAAAACTGTTTTTT
CAIPLRETTNEKLFF
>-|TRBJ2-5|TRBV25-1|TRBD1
TGTGCCAGCAGTGACGGGACAGGGATTATTGTCCACCAAGAGACCCAGTACTTC
CASSDGTGIIVHQETQYF
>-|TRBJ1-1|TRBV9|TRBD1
TGTGCCAGCAGCGTAGAAGGGACAGGTGTTGATACTGAAGCTTTCTTT
CASSVEGTGVDTEAFF
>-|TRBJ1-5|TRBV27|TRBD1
TGTGCCAGCAGTTGGGGACAGGGGTCAAATCAGCCCCAGCATTTT
CASSWGQGSNQPQHF